Given below is one T cell receptor (beta chain) in context. In the study's own analysis: Estimated nucleated cell counts came from reference gene primer amplification. Using immunoSEQ multiplex PCR, the repertoire was profiled, and TCRdb retains in-frame clones only, with some absent. The DNA was the basis for D and trimming; V, J and clone size are from that table. The repertoire holds over 85,000 clones, with less than 90% as singletons. These data belong to a study of blood T cell repertoires in COVID-19. As for the study in general: Collection of acute and convalescent COVID-19 samples took place in the United States, Italy and Spain. T cells, B-cell-depleted T cells, or PBMCs provided the cDNA or gDNA that served as material.

The specimen sequenced was peripheral blood. The origin of this receptor is a woman of 80 years or more with acute or convalescent COVID-19.

The CDR3 sequence: CASSAGRDSYNEQFF. CDR3 in DNA: TGTGCCAGCAGCGCCGGACGGGACTCCTACAATGAGCAGTTCTTC. The gene calls are TRBV9 and TRBJ2-1; D is perhaps TRBD2 (5 bases). Trimming shortened V by 3 bases and J by 0 bases, and 10 bases separated the two germline ends. From germline, CDR1 is SGDLS and CDR2 YYNGEE. CDR3 length: 15 residues.